These 4 T cell receptor beta chains were sequenced from one sample in a study of early T cells in non-severe SARS-CoV-2 infection. TCRdb reprocessed the 5' RACE reads via MiXCR and lists one record per CDR3 protein. Of fewer than 65,000 distinct CDR3 sequences in the sample, around 9% were seen once. Sample: whole blood. These receptors originate from an adult who was a healthcare worker with PCR-confirmed SARS-CoV-2 infection or an uninfected control (not recorded which).

J is TRBJ2-2 and V is TRBV2; D is possibly TRBD2 (6 bases). From germline, CDR1 is SNHLY and CDR2 FYNNEI. The CDR3 contains 17 residues. Between the trimmed V and J ends, which lost 0 bases and 3 bases, there was a span of 14 bases. This CDR3 reads CASSEAHAGRHTGELFF. The CDR3 DNA is TGTGCCAGCAGTGAAGCGCATGCGGGACGGCACACCGGGGAGCTGTTTTTT.

This clonotype was found many times. The chain joins TRBV12-3 or TRBV12-4 to TRBJ1-2, with D maybe TRBD1 (6 bases). This CDR3 region has 15 residues. V was cut by 7 bases and J by 8 bases, with 23 bases left in between. The CDR3 coding sequence is TGTGCCAGCACCCCAGGGACAAGTGCAATTTGGGGCTACACCTTC. Protein: CASTPGTSAIWGYTF.

The genes are TRBV11-2 and TRBJ2-7; 9 positions match TRBD1. Germline CDR1 and CDR2: SGHAT and FQNNGV. J was trimmed by 3 bases and V by 5 bases; bases with no gene match: 11. The length of the CDR3 is 16 residues. The CDR3 DNA sequence: TGTGCCAGCAGCGCACAGAGGACAGGGGCGGTCTACGAGCAGTACTTC. It encodes CASSAQRTGAVYEQYF.

V usage is TRBV10-2 and J usage is TRBJ2-3; D unclear. CDR3 length: 13 residues. The germline gives CDR1 WSHSY, CDR2 SAAADI. V lost 2 bases and J lost 3, with 6 bases in between. In nucleotides, the CDR3 is TGCGCCAGCAGTGAGGACGGTACAGATACGCAGTATTTT. It codes for CASSEDGTDTQYF.